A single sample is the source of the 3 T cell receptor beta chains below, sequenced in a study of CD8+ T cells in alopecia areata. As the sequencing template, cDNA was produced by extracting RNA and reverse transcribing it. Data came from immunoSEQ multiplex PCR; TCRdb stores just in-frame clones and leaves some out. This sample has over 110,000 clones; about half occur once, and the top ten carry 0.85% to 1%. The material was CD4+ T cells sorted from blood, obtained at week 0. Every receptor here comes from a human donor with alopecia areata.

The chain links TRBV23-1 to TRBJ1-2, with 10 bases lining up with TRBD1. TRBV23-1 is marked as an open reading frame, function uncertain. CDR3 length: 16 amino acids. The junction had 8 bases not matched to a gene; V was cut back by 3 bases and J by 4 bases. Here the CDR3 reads CASSHLTGGSIYGYTF. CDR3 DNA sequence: TGCGCCAGCAGTCATTTGACAGGGGGCTCTATCTATGGCTACACCTTC.

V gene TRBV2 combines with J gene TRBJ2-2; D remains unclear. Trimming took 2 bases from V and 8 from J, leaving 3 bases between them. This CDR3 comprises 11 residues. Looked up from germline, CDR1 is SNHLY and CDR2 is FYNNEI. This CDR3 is CASSEFGELFF. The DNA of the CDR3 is TGTGCCAGCAGTGAATTTGGGGAGCTGTTTTTT.

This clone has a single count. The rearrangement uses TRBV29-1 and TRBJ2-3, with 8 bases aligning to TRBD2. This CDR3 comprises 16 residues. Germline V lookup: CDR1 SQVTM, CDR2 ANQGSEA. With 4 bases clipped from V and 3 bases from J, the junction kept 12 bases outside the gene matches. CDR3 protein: CSVALAGRGRTDTQYF. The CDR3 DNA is TGCAGCGTTGCCCTCGCGGGGCGCGGGAGGACAGATACGCAGTATTTT.